One TCR beta chain is described in this entry. Its matching antigen is unknown. This sample stems from a study of T cell repertoires in cytomegalovirus infection. The overall study: Selected CMV epitopes included recently identified HLA-C-restricted ones as well as well-studied HLA-B-restricted ones. Both a matching HLA type and CMV infection were indicated by public TCR beta signatures.

Germline lookup yields CDR1 SGHDN and CDR2 FVKESK. The length of the CDR3 is 15 residues. V lost 4 bases and J lost 5; bases outside the gene matches: 4. MiXCR was run by TCRdb on the reads, yielding one entry per CDR3 protein. The data hold hundreds of thousands of distinct CDR3 sequences, with around a third observed a single time. Study findings and constraints: CMV-specific HLA-C-restricted TCR beta clonotypes dominated the ex vivo response. Pooled public TCR beta family frequency picked out CMV carriers with the relevant HLA.

The V and J genes are TRBV14 and TRBJ1-4; TRBD1 agrees at 10 bases. Specimen: cultured CD8+ T cells from PBMCs, collected from culture after CMV antigen stimulation. This receptor was taken from a human donor in good health (CMV status not recorded). Some clones in this sample may be carry-over from other donors' samples. The CDR3: CASSLWDRGNEKLFF. The CDR3, as DNA: TGTGCCAGCAGCCTGTGGGACAGGGGAAATGAAAAACTGTTTTTT.